This T cell receptor (beta chain) comes out of a study of early T cells in non-severe SARS-CoV-2 infection. As for the study in general: With bulk RNA from unsorted whole blood as input, sequencing yielded unpaired chains.

Researchers attached unique molecular identifiers to individual cDNA molecules. From the 5' RACE reads, TCRdb called clonotypes with MiXCR, one entry per CDR3 protein. The sample lists roughly 40,000 distinct CDR3 sequences, about 12% occurring once. This clonotype was found many times. The TCR originated in an adult who was a healthcare worker with PCR-confirmed SARS-CoV-2 infection or an uninfected control (not recorded which). The sequenced material came from whole blood.

CDR3 sequence (DNA): TGTGCCAGCAGTTTTTCTATCAGGGGGGGGGAGACTGAGCAGTTCTTC. Protein: CASSFSIRGGETEQFF. The J gene is TRBJ2-1, the V gene TRBV12-3 or TRBV12-4; D possibly uses TRBD1 or TRBD2 (7 bases each). CDR3 length equals 16 residues. With 3 bases removed from V and 9 bases from J, the gap between germline ends came to 21 bases.